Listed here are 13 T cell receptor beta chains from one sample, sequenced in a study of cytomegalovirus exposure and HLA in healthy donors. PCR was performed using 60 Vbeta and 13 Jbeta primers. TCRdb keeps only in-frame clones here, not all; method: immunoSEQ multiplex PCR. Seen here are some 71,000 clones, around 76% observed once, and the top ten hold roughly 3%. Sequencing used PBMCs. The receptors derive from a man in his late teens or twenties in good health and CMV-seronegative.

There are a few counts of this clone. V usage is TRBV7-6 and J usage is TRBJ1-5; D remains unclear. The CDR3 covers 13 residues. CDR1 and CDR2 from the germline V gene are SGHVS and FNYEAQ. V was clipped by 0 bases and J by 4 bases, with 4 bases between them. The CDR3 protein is CASSLASNQPQHF. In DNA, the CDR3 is TGTGCCAGCAGCTTAGCTTCTAATCAGCCCCAGCATTTT.

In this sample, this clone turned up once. The DNA of the CDR3 is TGTGCCAGCAGCTTAGGCGGGGGTGCAGATACGCAGTATTTT. It is translated as CASSLGGGADTQYF. V and J are TRBV11-3 and TRBJ2-3; the match to TRBD2 covers 7 bases. This CDR3 comprises 14 residues. Germline V gives CDR1 SGHNT, CDR2 YENEEA. The J segment lost 4 bases and the V segment lost 1 base, leaving 2 bases of the junction unmatched.

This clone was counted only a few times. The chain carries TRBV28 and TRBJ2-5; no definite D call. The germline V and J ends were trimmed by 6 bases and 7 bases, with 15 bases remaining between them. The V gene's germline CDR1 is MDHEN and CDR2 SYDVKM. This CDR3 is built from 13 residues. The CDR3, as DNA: TGTGCCAGCAGCCCCCCGGGTCGAGGGACCCAGTACTTC. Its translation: CASSPPGRGTQYF.

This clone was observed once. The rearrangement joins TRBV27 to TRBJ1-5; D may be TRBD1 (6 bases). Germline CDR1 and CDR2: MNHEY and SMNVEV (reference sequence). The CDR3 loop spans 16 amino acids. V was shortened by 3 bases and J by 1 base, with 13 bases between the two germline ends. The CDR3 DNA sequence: TGTGCCAGCAGTTTCAGGGGTCTTTCCAGCAATCAGCCCCAGCATTTT. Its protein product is CASSFRGLSSNQPQHF.

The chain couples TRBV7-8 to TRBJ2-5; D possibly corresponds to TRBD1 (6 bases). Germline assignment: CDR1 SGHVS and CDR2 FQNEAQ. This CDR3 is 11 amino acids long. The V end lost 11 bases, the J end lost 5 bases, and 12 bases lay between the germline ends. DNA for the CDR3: TGTGCCGCAGGGGTGATCGAGACCCAGTACTTC. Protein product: CAAGVIETQYF.

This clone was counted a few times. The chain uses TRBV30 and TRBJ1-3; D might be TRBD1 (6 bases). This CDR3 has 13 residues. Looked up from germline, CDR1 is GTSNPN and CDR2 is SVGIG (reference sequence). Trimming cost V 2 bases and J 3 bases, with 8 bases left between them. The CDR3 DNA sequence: TGTGCCTGGAGTACAGGGTATGGAAACACCATATATTTT. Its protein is CAWSTGYGNTIYF.

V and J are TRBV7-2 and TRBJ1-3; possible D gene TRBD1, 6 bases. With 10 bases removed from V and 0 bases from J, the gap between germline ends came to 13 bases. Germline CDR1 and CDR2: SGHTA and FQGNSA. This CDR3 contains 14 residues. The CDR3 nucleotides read TGTGCCACCGCCCAGGGGTACTCTGGAAACACCATATATTTT. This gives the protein CATAQGYSGNTIYF.

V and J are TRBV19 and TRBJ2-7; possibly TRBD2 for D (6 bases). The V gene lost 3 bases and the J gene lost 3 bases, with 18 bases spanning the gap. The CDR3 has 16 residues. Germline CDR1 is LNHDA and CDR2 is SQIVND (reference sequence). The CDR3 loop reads CASSMGGTASLYEQYF. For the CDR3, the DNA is TGTGCCAGTAGTATGGGCGGGACGGCTTCCCTCTACGAGCAGTACTTC.

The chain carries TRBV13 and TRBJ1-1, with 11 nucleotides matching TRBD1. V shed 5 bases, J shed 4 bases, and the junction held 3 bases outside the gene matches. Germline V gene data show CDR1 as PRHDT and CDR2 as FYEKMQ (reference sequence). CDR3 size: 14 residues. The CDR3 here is CASSGTGGFTEAFF. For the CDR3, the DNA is TGTGCCAGCAGCGGGACAGGGGGGTTCACTGAAGCTTTCTTT.

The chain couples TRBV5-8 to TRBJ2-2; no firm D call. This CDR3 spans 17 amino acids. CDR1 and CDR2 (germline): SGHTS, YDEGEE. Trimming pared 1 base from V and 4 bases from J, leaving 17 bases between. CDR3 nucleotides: TGTGCCAGCAGCTTGTTCGTGTCCGATGGCAGCACCGGGGAGCTGTTTTTT. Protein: CASSLFVSDGSTGELFF.

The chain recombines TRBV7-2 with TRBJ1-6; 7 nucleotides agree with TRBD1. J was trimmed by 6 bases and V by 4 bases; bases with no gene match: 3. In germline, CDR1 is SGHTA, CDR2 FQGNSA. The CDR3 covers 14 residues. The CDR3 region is CASSSGQLNSPLHF. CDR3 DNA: TGTGCCAGCAGCTCGGGACAGCTTAATTCACCCCTCCACTTT.

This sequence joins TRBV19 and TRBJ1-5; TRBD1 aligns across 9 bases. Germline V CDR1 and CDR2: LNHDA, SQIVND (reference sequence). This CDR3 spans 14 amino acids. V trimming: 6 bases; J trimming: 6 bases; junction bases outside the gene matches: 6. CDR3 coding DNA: TGTGCCAGTAGGTCACAGGGGGCAGCTCAGCCCCAGCATTTT. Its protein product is CASRSQGAAQPQHF.

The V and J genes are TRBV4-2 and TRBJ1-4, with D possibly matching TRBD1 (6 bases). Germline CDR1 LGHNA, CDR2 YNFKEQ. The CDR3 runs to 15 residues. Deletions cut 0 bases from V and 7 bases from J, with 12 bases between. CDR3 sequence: CASSQDGGGLEKLFF. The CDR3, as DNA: TGTGCCAGCAGCCAAGATGGGGGGGGGCTTGAAAAACTGTTTTTT.